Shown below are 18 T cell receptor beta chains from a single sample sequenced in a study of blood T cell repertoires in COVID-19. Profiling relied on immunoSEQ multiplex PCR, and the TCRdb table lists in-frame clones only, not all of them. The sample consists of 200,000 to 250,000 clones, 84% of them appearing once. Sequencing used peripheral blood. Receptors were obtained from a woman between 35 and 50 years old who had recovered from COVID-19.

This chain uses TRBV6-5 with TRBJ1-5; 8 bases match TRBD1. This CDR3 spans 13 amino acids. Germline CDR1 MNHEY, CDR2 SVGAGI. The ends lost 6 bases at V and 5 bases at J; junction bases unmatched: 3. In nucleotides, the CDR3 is TGTGCCAGCAGCGGACAGGGAGATCAGCCCCAGCATTTT. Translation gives CASSGQGDQPQHF.

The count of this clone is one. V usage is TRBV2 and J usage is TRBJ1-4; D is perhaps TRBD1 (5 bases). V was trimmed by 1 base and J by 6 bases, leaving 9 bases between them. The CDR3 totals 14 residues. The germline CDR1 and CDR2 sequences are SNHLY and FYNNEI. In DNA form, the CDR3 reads TGTGCCAGCAGTGAAGTTGCAGGGCATGAAAAACTGTTTTTT. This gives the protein CASSEVAGHEKLFF. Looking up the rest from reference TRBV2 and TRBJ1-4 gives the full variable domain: EPEVTQTPSHQVTQMGQEVILRCVPISNHLYFYWYRQILGQKVEFLVSFYNNEISEKSEIFDDQFSVERPDGSNFTLKIRSTKLEDSAMYFCASSEVAGHEKLFFGSGTQLSVL.

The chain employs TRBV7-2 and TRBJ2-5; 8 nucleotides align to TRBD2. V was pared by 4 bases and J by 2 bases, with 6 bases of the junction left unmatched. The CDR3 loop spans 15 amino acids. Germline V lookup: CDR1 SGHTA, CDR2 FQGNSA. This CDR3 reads CASSSSGGTQETQYF. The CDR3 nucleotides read TGTGCCAGCAGCTCCAGCGGGGGAACTCAAGAGACCCAGTACTTC.

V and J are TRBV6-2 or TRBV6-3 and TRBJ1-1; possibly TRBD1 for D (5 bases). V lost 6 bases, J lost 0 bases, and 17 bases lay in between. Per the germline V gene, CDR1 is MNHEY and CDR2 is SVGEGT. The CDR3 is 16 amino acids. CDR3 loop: CASSLIRDSMNTEAFF. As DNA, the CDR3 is TGTGCCAGCAGCTTAATACGGGACTCTATGAACACTGAAGCTTTCTTT.

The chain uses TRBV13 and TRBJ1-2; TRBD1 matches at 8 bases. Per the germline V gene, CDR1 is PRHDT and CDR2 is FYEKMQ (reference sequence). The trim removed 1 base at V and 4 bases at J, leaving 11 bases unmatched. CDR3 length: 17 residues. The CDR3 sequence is CASSLVGQGSMGYGYTF. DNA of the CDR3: TGTGCCAGCAGCTTAGTAGGACAGGGTAGCATGGGCTATGGCTACACCTTC.

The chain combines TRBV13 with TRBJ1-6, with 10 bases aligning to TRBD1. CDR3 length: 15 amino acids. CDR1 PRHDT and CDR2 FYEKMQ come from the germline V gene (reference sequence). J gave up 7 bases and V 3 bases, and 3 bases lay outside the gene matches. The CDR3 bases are TGTGCCAGCAGCTTCCGGGACAGGGGAAATTCACCCCTCCACTTT. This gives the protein CASSFRDRGNSPLHF. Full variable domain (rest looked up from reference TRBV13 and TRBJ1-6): AAGVIQSPRHLIKEKRETATLKCYPIPRHDTVYWYQQGPGQDPQFLISFYEKMQSDKGSIPDRFSAQQFSDYHSELNMSSLELGDSALYFCASSFRDRGNSPLHFGNGTRLTVT.

The CDR3 region is CASSFTGGTEAFF. DNA of the CDR3: TGTGCCAGCAGTTTCACAGGGGGCACTGAAGCTTTCTTT. This chain joins TRBV12-3 or TRBV12-4 and TRBJ1-1, with 8 bases identical to TRBD1. V lost 3 bases to trimming and J lost 4 bases; unmatched junction nucleotides: 1. The CDR3 runs 13 residues.

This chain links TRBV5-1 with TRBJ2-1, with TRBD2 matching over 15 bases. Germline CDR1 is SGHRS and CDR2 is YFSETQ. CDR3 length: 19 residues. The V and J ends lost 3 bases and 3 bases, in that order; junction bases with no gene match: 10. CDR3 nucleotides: TGCGCCAGCAGCTCCACCGGGACTAGCGGGGGGACCTACTACAATGAGCAGTTCTTC. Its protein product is CASSSTGTSGGTYYNEQFF.

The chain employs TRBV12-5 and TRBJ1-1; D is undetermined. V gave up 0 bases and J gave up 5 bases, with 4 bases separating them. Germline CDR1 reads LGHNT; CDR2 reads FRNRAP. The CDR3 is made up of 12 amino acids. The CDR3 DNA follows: TGTGCTAGTGGTTTGGTACTTACTGAAGCTTTCTTT. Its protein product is CASGLVLTEAFF.

CDR3 in amino acids: CATTVSANTGELFF. The CDR3 coding sequence is TGTGCCACTACGGTGAGCGCGAACACCGGGGAGCTGTTTTTT. The rearrangement uses TRBV6-5 and TRBJ2-2; D is uncertain. This CDR3 contains 14 residues. Per germline, CDR1 MNHEY and CDR2 SVGAGI. Trimming shortened V by 10 bases and J by 0 bases, and 12 bases separated the two germline ends.

This CDR3 reads CASSSARGGWETQYF. The CDR3, as DNA: TGTGCCAGCAGCTCCGCTAGGGGGGGATGGGAGACCCAGTACTTC. V and J are TRBV6-5 and TRBJ2-5; maybe TRBD2 (7 bases). This CDR3 has 15 amino acids. The V end lost 6 bases, the J end lost 5 bases, and 19 bases lay between the germline ends. Germline V gene data show CDR1 as MNHEY and CDR2 as SVGAGI.

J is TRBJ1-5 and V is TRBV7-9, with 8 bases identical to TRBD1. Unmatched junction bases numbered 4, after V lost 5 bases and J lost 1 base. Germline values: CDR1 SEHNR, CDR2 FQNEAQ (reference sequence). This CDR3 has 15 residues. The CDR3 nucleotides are TGTGCCAGCAGCCCAGGGGGCGGGAGCAATCAGCCCCAGCATTTT. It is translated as CASSPGGGSNQPQHF.

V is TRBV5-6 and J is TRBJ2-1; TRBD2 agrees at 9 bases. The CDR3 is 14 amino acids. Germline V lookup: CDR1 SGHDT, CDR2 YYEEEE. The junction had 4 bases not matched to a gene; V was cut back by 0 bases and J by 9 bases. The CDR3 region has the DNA TGTGCCAGCAGCTTGGCTAGCGGGGTTAGTGAGCAGTTCTTC. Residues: CASSLASGVSEQFF. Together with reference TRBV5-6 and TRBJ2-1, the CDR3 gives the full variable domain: DAGVTQSPTHLIKTRGQQVTLRCSPKSGHDTVSWYQQALGQGPQFIFQYYEEEERQRGNFPDRFSGHQFPNYSSELNVNALLLGDSALYLCASSLASGVSEQFFGPGTRLTVL.

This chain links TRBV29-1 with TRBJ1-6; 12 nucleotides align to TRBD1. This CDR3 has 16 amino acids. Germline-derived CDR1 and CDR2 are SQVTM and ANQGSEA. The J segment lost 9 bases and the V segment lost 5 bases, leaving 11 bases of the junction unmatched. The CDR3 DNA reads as TGCAGCGTTCGAGGCGGGACAGGGGGCGAGGGTTCACCCCTCCACTTT. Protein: CSVRGGTGGEGSPLHF.

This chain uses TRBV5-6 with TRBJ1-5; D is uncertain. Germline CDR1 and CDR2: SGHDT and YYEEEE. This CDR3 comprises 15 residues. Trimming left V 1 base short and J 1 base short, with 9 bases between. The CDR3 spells CASSLLGQSNQPQHF. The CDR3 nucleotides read TGTGCCAGCAGCTTGCTTGGGCAGAGCAATCAGCCCCAGCATTTT. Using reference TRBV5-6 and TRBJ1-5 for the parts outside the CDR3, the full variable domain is DAGVTQSPTHLIKTRGQQVTLRCSPKSGHDTVSWYQQALGQGPQFIFQYYEEEERQRGNFPDRFSGHQFPNYSSELNVNALLLGDSALYLCASSLLGQSNQPQHFGDGTRLSIL.

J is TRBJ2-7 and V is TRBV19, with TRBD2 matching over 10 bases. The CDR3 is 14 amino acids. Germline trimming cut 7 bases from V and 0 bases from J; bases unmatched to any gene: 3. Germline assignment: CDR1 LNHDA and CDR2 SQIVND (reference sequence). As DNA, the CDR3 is TGTGCCAGTACGGCTAGCGGGGGCTCCTACGAGCAGTACTTC. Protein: CASTASGGSYEQYF.

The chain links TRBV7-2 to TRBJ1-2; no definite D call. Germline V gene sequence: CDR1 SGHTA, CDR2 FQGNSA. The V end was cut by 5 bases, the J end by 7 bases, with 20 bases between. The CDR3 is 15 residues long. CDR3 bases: TGTGCCAGCAGCGGCCGGGATTCTCCCCCCAGTGGCTACACCTTC. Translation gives CASSGRDSPPSGYTF.

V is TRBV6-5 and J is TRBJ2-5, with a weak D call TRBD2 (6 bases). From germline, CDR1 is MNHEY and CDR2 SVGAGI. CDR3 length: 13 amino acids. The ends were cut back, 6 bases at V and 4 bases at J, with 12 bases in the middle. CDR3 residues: CASRLPGVETQYF. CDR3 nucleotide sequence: TGTGCCAGCAGATTACCGGGGGTAGAGACCCAGTACTTC.